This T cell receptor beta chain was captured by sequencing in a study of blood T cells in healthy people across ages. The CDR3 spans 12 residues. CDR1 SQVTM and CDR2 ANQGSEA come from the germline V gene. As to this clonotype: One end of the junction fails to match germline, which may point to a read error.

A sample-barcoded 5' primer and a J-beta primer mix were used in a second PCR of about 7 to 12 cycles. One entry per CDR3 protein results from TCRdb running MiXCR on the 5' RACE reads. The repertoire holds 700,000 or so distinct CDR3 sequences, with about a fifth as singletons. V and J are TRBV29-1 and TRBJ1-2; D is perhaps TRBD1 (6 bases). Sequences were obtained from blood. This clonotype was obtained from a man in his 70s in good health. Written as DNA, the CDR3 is TGCAGCGTTGAAACAGGGTGGGGCGGCTACCCCTTC. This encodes CSVETGWGGYPF.